These 19 T cell receptor beta chains were all obtained from the same sample, sequenced in a study of T-cell reconstitution after alpha-beta-depleted transplantation in children (TCRdb year 2016). The method behind the library was PCR. The data were produced on an Illumina HiSeq 2500. Molecular barcoding was employed in the preparation of TCR libraries, with unique molecular identifiers being used to normalize TCRbeta repertoire quantification. The raw public data were reprocessed by TCRdb itself: fastp quality trimming at Q25, MiXCR clonotype calling, in-frame beta chains only. Rows with a matching CDR3 protein are joined into one entry that keeps the most common DNA and genes. The table for this sample lists 400,000 to 500,000 distinct CDR3 sequences; approximately 10% of them were counted only once. The biggest ten clones account for 4.5% to 6% of the sample. The starting material was PBMCs from the stem cell graft donor, obtained from the stem cell graft. All receptors come from a human donor who donated a stem cell graft to a child with acute myeloid leukemia.

This clonotype was counted ten times or more. The chain is built from TRBV19 and TRBJ1-5; D may be TRBD1 (5 bases). V was clipped by 9 bases and J by 2 bases, with 8 bases between them. This CDR3 is built from 12 residues. Germline V CDR1 and CDR2: LNHDA, SQIVND (reference sequence). The CDR3 nucleotides read TGTGCCAGCAGGGTCGGCAATCAGCCCCAGCATTTT. Translated, it gives CASRVGNQPQHF. Together with reference TRBV19 and TRBJ1-5, the CDR3 gives the full variable domain: DGGITQSPKYLFRKEGQNVTLSCEQNLNHDAMYWYRQDPGQGLRLIYYSQIVNDFQKGDIAEGYSVSREKKESFPLTVTSAQKNPTAFYLCASRVGNQPQHFGDGTRLSIL.

This clonotype was seen only a few times. The chain links TRBV9 to TRBJ2-5; D not resolved. Germline loops: CDR1 SGDLS, CDR2 YYNGEE. The V end lost 0 bases, the J end lost 1 base, and 16 bases lay between the germline ends. This CDR3 has 17 amino acids. The CDR3 reads CASSVDPGLTGQETQYF. The DNA of the CDR3 is TGTGCCAGCAGCGTAGATCCCGGCTTGACGGGCCAAGAGACCCAGTACTTC.

V usage is TRBV7-2 and J usage is TRBJ1-3, with D possibly matching TRBD1 (5 bases). Trimming removed 1 base from V and 1 base from J, with 11 bases in between. CDR3 length: 16 amino acids. Germline V gives CDR1 SGHTA, CDR2 FQGNSA. The CDR3 loop is CASSLGGQGSGNTIYF. In DNA form, the CDR3 reads TGTGCCAGCAGCTTAGGTGGGCAGGGTTCTGGAAACACCATATATTTT.

The CDR3 protein is CASSGGTSGANEQFF. CDR3 in DNA: TGTGCCAGCAGCGGAGGAACTAGCGGGGCCAATGAGCAGTTCTTC. The chain couples TRBV9 to TRBJ2-1; 10 nucleotides agree with TRBD2. The CDR3 totals 15 residues. The trim removed 3 bases at V and 6 bases at J, leaving 6 bases unmatched. CDR1 SGDLS and CDR2 YYNGEE come from the germline V gene. Based on the CDR3 plus reference TRBV9 and TRBJ2-1, the full variable domain is DSGVTQTPKHLITATGQRVTLRCSPRSGDLSVYWYQQSLDQGLQFLIQYYNGEERAKGNILERFSAQQFPDLHSELNLSSLELGDSALYFCASSGGTSGANEQFFGPGTRLTVL.

The table lists this clonotype with many counts. The chain is built from TRBV7-9 and TRBJ2-7; D not resolved. V lost 5 bases and J lost 4, with 12 bases in between. The CDR3 contains 13 residues. Germline CDR1 reads SEHNR; CDR2 reads FQNEAQ (reference sequence). The CDR3 nucleotides read TGTGCCAGCAGCCCAAAAGGGCCTTACGAGCAGTACTTC. This encodes CASSPKGPYEQYF.

The chain links TRBV7-9 to TRBJ2-3; no clear D gene. The CDR3 covers 16 residues. Trimming pared 5 bases from V and 1 base from J, leaving 16 bases between. Per the germline V gene, CDR1 is SEHNR and CDR2 is FQNEAQ (reference sequence). The CDR3 sequence: CASSPLEVGRTDTQYF. CDR3 nucleotide sequence: TGTGCCAGCAGCCCCCTAGAGGTAGGGCGCACAGATACGCAGTATTTT.

The sample holds many counts of this clonotype. The rearrangement links TRBV7-8 to TRBJ2-5; D is ambiguous. The CDR3 is made up of 13 amino acids. Germline loops: CDR1 SGHVS, CDR2 FQNEAQ. V was cut by 6 bases and J by 1 base, with 9 bases left in between. CDR3 in DNA: TGTGCCAGCAGGAAGCAGTTCCAAGAGACCCAGTACTTC. It encodes CASRKQFQETQYF.

This clonotype has ten or more counts. This chain joins TRBV7-2 and TRBJ2-2; D is ambiguous. V shed 0 bases and J shed 6 bases, with 8 bases lying between them. The CDR3 is 14 residues long. Germline V gene lookup returns CDR1 SGHTA and CDR2 FQGNSA. Here the CDR3 DNA reads TGTGCCAGCAGCTTAGCCAGCCCAGCCGGGGAGCTGTTTTTT. Translating gives CASSLASPAGELFF.

This clonotype was recorded a few times. V is TRBV4-3 and J is TRBJ2-1, with TRBD2 identical over 7 bases. Trimming at V came to 5 bases and at J to 4 bases, leaving 14 bases not matched to a gene. The CDR3 length is 17 residues. In germline, CDR1 is LGHNA, CDR2 YSLEER. CDR3 sequence: CASSFRAAGVSYNEQFF. The CDR3 DNA is TGCGCCAGCAGCTTTCGGGCTGCGGGAGTATCTTACAATGAGCAGTTCTTC.

This CDR3 reads CSASPGQGYEQYF. The CDR3 DNA reads as TGCAGCGCCTCCCCGGGACAGGGCTACGAGCAGTACTTC. The genes are TRBV29-1 and TRBJ2-7, with 9 bases fitting TRBD1. The CDR3 consists of 13 residues. The germline gives CDR1 SQVTM, CDR2 ANQGSEA. V trimming: 7 bases; J trimming: 3 bases; junction bases outside the gene matches: 7.

The chain links TRBV29-1 to TRBJ2-5; the match to TRBD1 covers 7 bases. CDR3 length equals 13 residues. Germline CDR1 SQVTM, CDR2 ANQGSEA. After removal of 6 bases from V and 5 bases from J, the junction contained 9 bases not matched to a gene. In DNA, the CDR3 is TGCAGCGTAGAGGGACAGCGTCACGAGACCCAGTACTTC. Encoded protein: CSVEGQRHETQYF.

The CDR3 region is CASSGRSGGVAKNIQYF. CDR3 nucleotides: TGTGCCAGCAGTGGTCGTAGCGGGGGTGTAGCCAAAAACATTCAGTACTTC. The chain joins TRBV2 to TRBJ2-4; 9 bases align to TRBD2. The germline V gene has CDR1 SNHLY and CDR2 FYNNEI. The CDR3 contains 17 residues. The trim removed 4 bases at V and 0 bases at J, leaving 7 bases unmatched.

This clonotype has a count of ten or more. This chain links TRBV20-1 with TRBJ2-4; 9 bases are shared with TRBD2. Trimming took 6 bases from V and 8 from J; bases not matched to a gene: 11. The CDR3 covers 14 residues. Germline V gene lookup returns CDR1 DFQATT and CDR2 SNEGSKA (reference sequence). DNA of the CDR3: TGCAGTGCCGAACTTAGCGGGAGATCAGACATTCAGTACTTC. It is translated as CSAELSGRSDIQYF.

This clonotype was detected many times. The gene calls are TRBV7-2 and TRBJ2-3, with TRBD2 identical over 9 bases. Germline CDR1 and CDR2: SGHTA and FQGNSA. This CDR3 has 16 amino acids. The V and J ends lost 5 bases and 2 bases, in that order; junction bases with no gene match: 8. Here the CDR3 reads CASSAYSGGFTDTQYF. The CDR3 region has the DNA TGTGCCAGCAGCGCCTATAGCGGGGGATTCACAGATACGCAGTATTTT.

V and J are TRBV7-9 and TRBJ2-3; 8 nucleotides align to TRBD1. The CDR3 loop spans 14 amino acids. Germline CDR1 reads SEHNR; CDR2 reads FQNEAQ (reference sequence). The junction had 5 bases not matched to a gene; V was cut back by 3 bases and J by 6 bases. CDR3 sequence (DNA): TGTGCCAGCAGCTTCCTGGACAGGGAGGATACGCAGTATTTT. Protein product: CASSFLDREDTQYF.

This clonotype has a handful of counts. This chain connects TRBV4-3 to TRBJ2-7, with 8 bases matching TRBD2. This CDR3 region has 15 residues. Per the germline V gene, CDR1 is LGHNA and CDR2 is YSLEER. Germline trimming cut 0 bases from V and 6 bases from J; bases unmatched to any gene: 7. Here the CDR3 reads CASSQDSGGLGEQYF. CDR3 bases: TGCGCCAGCAGCCAAGATTCGGGGGGGCTAGGCGAGCAGTACTTC.

This clonotype came up a few times. The rearrangement links TRBV28 to TRBJ2-7; D perhaps matches TRBD1 (5 bases). The CDR3 length is 14 residues. V gave up 5 bases and J gave up 0 bases, with 11 bases separating them. From germline, CDR1 is MDHEN and CDR2 SYDVKM. The CDR3 reads CASSPTGLSYEQYF. The CDR3 DNA sequence: TGTGCCAGCAGTCCTACAGGTCTCTCCTACGAGCAGTACTTC.

In this sample, this clonotype turned up a few times. The chain recombines TRBV20-1 with TRBJ1-2; the D is unclear. Germline CDR1 DFQATT, CDR2 SNEGSKA (reference sequence). The CDR3 sequence is 12 residues long. Trimming took 6 bases from V and 4 from J, leaving 12 bases between them. The CDR3 nucleotides read TGCAGTGCCGTGTTAGGTGGCTATGGCTACACCTTC. Amino acid sequence: CSAVLGGYGYTF.

V is TRBV2 and J is TRBJ2-1; 11 bases are a match to TRBD1. V trimming: 6 bases; J trimming: 4 bases; junction bases outside the gene matches: 5. CDR3 length equals 15 residues. Germline loops: CDR1 SNHLY, CDR2 FYNNEI. The CDR3, as DNA: TGTGCCAGCAGCCGGGACAGGGGGATTTACAATGAGCAGTTCTTC. It encodes CASSRDRGIYNEQFF.